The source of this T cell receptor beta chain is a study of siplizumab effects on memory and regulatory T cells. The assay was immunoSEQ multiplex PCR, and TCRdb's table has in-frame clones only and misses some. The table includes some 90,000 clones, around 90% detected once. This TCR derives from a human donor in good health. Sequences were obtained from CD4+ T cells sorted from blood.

The DNA of the CDR3 is TGTGCCAGCAGCGTAGCTTCGGGGTCCCCCAATGAGCAGTTCTTC. This encodes CASSVASGSPNEQFF. V and J are TRBV9 and TRBJ2-1, with a weak D call TRBD2 (5 bases). The germline V and J ends were trimmed by 0 bases and 6 bases, with 13 bases remaining between them. The CDR3 is 15 residues long. Germline V gene lookup returns CDR1 SGDLS and CDR2 YYNGEE.